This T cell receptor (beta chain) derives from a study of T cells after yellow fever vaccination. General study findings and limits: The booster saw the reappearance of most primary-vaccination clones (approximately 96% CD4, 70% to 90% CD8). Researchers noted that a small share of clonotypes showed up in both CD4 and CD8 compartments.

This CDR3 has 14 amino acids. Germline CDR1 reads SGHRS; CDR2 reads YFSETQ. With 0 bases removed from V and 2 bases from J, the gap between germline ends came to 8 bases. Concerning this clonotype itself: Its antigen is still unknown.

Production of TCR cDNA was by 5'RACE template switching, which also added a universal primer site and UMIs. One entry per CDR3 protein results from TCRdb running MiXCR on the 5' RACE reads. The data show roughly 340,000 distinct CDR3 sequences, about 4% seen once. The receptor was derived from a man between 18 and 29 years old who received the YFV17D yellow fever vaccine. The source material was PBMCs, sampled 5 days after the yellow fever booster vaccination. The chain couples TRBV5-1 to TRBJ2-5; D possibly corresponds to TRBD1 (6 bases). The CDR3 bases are TGCGCCAGCAGCTTGGCCGACAGGCAAGAGACCCAGTACTTC. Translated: CASSLADRQETQYF.